The clone carrying this TCR beta chain has a handful of counts. The CDR3 is made up of 15 amino acids. Per the germline V gene, CDR1 is LGHDT and CDR2 is YNNKEL (reference sequence). V shed 4 bases and J shed 7 bases, with 19 bases lying between them. The data are from a study of blood T cell repertoires in COVID-19. Study-wide background: The analysed material was cDNA or gDNA that came from T cells, B-cell-depleted T cells, or PBMCs.

In the authors' workflow: Reference gene primer amplification gave nucleated cell count estimates. The repertoire was sequenced with immunoSEQ multiplex PCR; TCRdb's copy has only in-frame clones and lacks some. V and J calls plus clone size are reproduced from that table; the DNA served to infer D and trimming. This sample has under 85,000 clones, with around 88% found just once. This sequence was found in an elderly woman with active or convalescent COVID-19. The material sequenced was peripheral blood. V gene TRBV3-1 (or the pseudogene TRBV3-2) combines with J gene TRBJ1-2; weak D call: TRBD1 (5 bases). The CDR3 sequence: CASSRSGIQVGGYTF. CDR3 nucleotide sequence: TGTGCCAGCAGCCGATCTGGCATACAGGTCGGTGGCTACACCTTC.